Listed here are 30 T cell receptor beta chains from one sample, sequenced in a study of cytomegalovirus exposure and HLA in healthy donors. Researchers ran the PCR with 60 Vbeta and 13 Jbeta primers. Clones were sequenced by immunoSEQ multiplex PCR, and TCRdb holds only the in-frame ones, with some missing. The sample has some 130,000 clones; roughly 78% are singletons. Input material: PBMCs. Receptor source: a man aged 35 to 55 in good health and CMV-seronegative.

This chain joins TRBV19 and TRBJ1-2; 9 bases fit TRBD1. The CDR3 contains 13 residues. The junction had 5 bases not matched to a gene; V was cut back by 6 bases and J by 6 bases. The germline V gene encodes CDR1 LNHDA and CDR2 SQIVND (reference sequence). This chain's CDR3 is CASRGQGPHGYTF. The CDR3 coding sequence is TGTGCCAGTAGGGGACAGGGCCCGCATGGCTACACCTTC.

CDR3 residues: CSVVRTWGGDEQFF. The CDR3 nucleotides are TGCAGCGTTGTAAGGACCTGGGGAGGCGATGAGCAGTTCTTC. The chain joins TRBV29-1 to TRBJ2-1, with a tentative D call TRBD2 (6 bases). This CDR3 contains 14 residues. In germline, CDR1 is SQVTM, CDR2 ANQGSEA. V was pared by 4 bases and J by 8 bases, with 18 bases between.

The V and J genes are TRBV27 and TRBJ1-1; D perhaps matches TRBD1 (6 bases). The CDR3 covers 14 residues. V was clipped by 6 bases and J by 4 bases, with 15 bases between them. The germline CDR1 and CDR2 sequences are MNHEY and SMNVEV (reference sequence). The CDR3, as DNA: TGTGCCAGCAGCAGTGGGAGGGGGGGCACTGAAGCTTTCTTT. Translated: CASSSGRGGTEAFF.

Written as DNA, the CDR3 is TGTGCCAGCAGTAATGGACAGGGTGTTGGCTACACCTTC. Encoded protein: CASSNGQGVGYTF. This chain joins TRBV7-9 and TRBJ1-2, with 8 bases matching TRBD1. V dropped 6 bases and J dropped 7; count of bases not matched to a gene: 7. CDR1 is SEHNR and CDR2 is FQNEAQ in the germline V gene (reference sequence). This CDR3 region has 13 residues.

The chain uses TRBV7-3 and TRBJ2-5; 9 bases line up with TRBD2. CDR3 length: 16 residues. The trim removed 0 bases at V and 5 bases at J, leaving 7 bases unmatched. Germline values: CDR1 SGHTA, CDR2 FQGTGA. CDR3 loop: CASSLTGSGRGETQYF. The CDR3 DNA follows: TGTGCCAGCAGCTTAACGGGTAGCGGGAGAGGGGAGACCCAGTACTTC.

CDR3 in DNA: TGCAGCGTTGGAGACAGGGGAGTCGAGCAGTACTTC. Encoded protein: CSVGDRGVEQYF. The genes are TRBV29-1 and TRBJ2-7; 8 nucleotides agree with TRBD1. From germline, CDR1 is SQVTM and CDR2 ANQGSEA. V was pared by 4 bases and J by 6 bases, with 5 bases of the junction left unmatched. This CDR3 contains 12 residues.

V gene TRBV13 combines with J gene TRBJ1-6; D may be TRBD1 (6 bases). Germline lookup yields CDR1 PRHDT and CDR2 FYEKMQ (reference sequence). With 5 bases removed from V and 8 bases from J, the gap between germline ends came to 16 bases. The CDR3 is made up of 15 amino acids. The CDR3 sequence is CASSLRGAGDSPLHF. The CDR3 coding sequence is TGTGCCAGCAGCCTCCGGGGGGCAGGGGATTCACCCCTCCACTTT.

The chain combines TRBV6-5 with TRBJ2-2; 9 nucleotides match TRBD1. The CDR3 has 15 residues. Germline trimming cut 5 bases from V and 2 bases from J; bases unmatched to any gene: 3. Germline-derived CDR1 and CDR2 are MNHEY and SVGAGI. The CDR3 region is CASSTGQGNTGELFF. In nucleotides, the CDR3 is TGTGCCAGCAGTACGGGACAGGGAAACACCGGGGAGCTGTTTTTT.

The V gene is TRBV5-8, the J gene TRBJ1-5; D may be TRBD1 (5 bases). This CDR3 has 15 amino acids. CDR1 is SGHTS and CDR2 is YDEGEE in the germline V gene. V was cut by 0 bases and J by 6 bases, with 13 bases left in between. CDR3 DNA: TGTGCCAGCAGCTTGGAAGGGGCCCGAGGTCAGCCCCAGCATTTT. Translated: CASSLEGARGQPQHF.

The V gene is TRBV15, the J gene TRBJ2-4, with D possibly being TRBD1 (6 bases). Trimming took 5 bases from V and 8 from J, leaving 13 bases between them. Germline V CDR1 and CDR2: LNHNV, YYDKDF (reference sequence). This CDR3 has 13 residues. CDR3 residues: CATSGRGEDIQYF. In nucleotides, the CDR3 is TGTGCCACCAGCGGCAGGGGCGAGGACATTCAGTACTTC.

This clone was seen a few times. The chain recombines TRBV30 with TRBJ2-5, with unresolved D. The V gene's germline CDR1 is GTSNPN and CDR2 SVGIG (reference sequence). The CDR3 extends over 13 amino acids. V shed 2 bases and J shed 3 bases, with 10 bases lying between them. CDR3 nucleotides: TGTGCCTGGAGTAGAAACACCAAAGAGACCCAGTACTTC. Translating it yields CAWSRNTKETQYF.

The CDR3 coding sequence is TGTGCCAGCAGTTATTTAGGACAGGTAACAGATACGCAGTATTTT. Translated: CASSYLGQVTDTQYF. The rearrangement joins TRBV6-6 to TRBJ2-3, with 7 bases lining up with TRBD1. The J segment lost 3 bases and the V segment lost 3 bases, leaving 6 bases of the junction unmatched. CDR1 and CDR2 from the germline V gene are MNHNY and SVGAGI (reference sequence). The CDR3 totals 15 residues.

V and J are TRBV5-1 and TRBJ2-2; the match to TRBD2 covers 9 bases. Germline V lookup: CDR1 SGHRS, CDR2 YFSETQ. The trim removed 4 bases at V and 3 bases at J, leaving 10 bases unmatched. The CDR3 runs 17 residues. The CDR3 bases are TGCGCCAGCAGCCCCCGGGTAGCGGGAGAGGACACCGGGGAGCTGTTTTTT. This gives the protein CASSPRVAGEDTGELFF.

The chain has TRBV6-5 and TRBJ1-6; TRBD1 matches 8 bases. V gave up 2 bases and J gave up 10 bases; unmatched junction bases: 1. Germline lookup yields CDR1 MNHEY and CDR2 SVGAGI. The CDR3 has 13 residues. As DNA, the CDR3 is TGTGCCAGCAGTTACGGGACAGGATCACCCCTCCACTTT. Encoded protein: CASSYGTGSPLHF.

The rearrangement joins TRBV30 to TRBJ2-7, with 11 nucleotides matching TRBD2. The CDR3 length is 15 residues. Trimming removed 3 bases from V and 7 bases from J; junction bases left unmatched: 11. Germline V gives CDR1 GTSNPN, CDR2 SVGIG (reference sequence). CDR3 sequence reads: CAWSRLAGGPFEQYF. CDR3 nucleotide sequence: TGTGCCTGGAGCCGATTAGCGGGAGGGCCTTTTGAGCAGTACTTC.

This rearrangement joins TRBV5-1 to TRBJ1-5; D not resolved. Germline CDR1 SGHRS, CDR2 YFSETQ. CDR3 length: 14 residues. V was shortened by 1 base and J by 5 bases, with 10 bases between the two germline ends. The CDR3 loop reads CASSLTGNDQPQHF. In nucleotides, the CDR3 is TGCGCCAGCAGCTTGACCGGGAACGATCAGCCCCAGCATTTT.

The chain uses TRBV7-2 and TRBJ2-2; maybe TRBD2 (5 bases). The V end was cut by 2 bases, the J end by 1 base, with 11 bases between. The CDR3 has 16 residues. CDR1 and CDR2 (germline): SGHTA, FQGNSA. The CDR3 DNA reads TGTGCCAGCAGCTTATTAGACCGGGGGAACACCGGGGAGCTGTTTTTT. This codes for CASSLLDRGNTGELFF.

This chain uses TRBV9 with TRBJ1-2, with 7 nucleotides matching TRBD1. Germline CDR1 reads SGDLS; CDR2 reads YYNGEE. V trimming: 4 bases; J trimming: 2 bases; junction bases outside the gene matches: 8. The CDR3 totals 15 residues. The DNA of the CDR3 is TGTGCCAGCAGCCCCTCCGGGACAGACAACTATGGCTACACCTTC. Its protein is CASSPSGTDNYGYTF.

V usage is TRBV7-8 and J usage is TRBJ2-3; 7 nucleotides line up with TRBD1. The CDR3 is made up of 16 amino acids. V lost 5 bases and J lost 0; bases outside the gene matches: 8. Looked up from germline, CDR1 is SGHVS and CDR2 is FQNEAQ. As DNA, the CDR3 is TGTGCCAGCAGCCGTGGGGGACAGCCTAGCACAGATACGCAGTATTTT. Translated, it gives CASSRGGQPSTDTQYF.

The chain links TRBV12-5 to TRBJ1-2, with 10 bases aligning to TRBD1. The CDR3 spans 16 residues. The germline CDR1 and CDR2 sequences are LGHNT and FRNRAP. V lost 3 bases to trimming and J lost 5 bases; unmatched junction nucleotides: 9. CDR3 sequence reads: CASGFAGTGDIYGYTF. The CDR3 DNA reads TGTGCTAGTGGTTTCGCCGGGACAGGGGATATTTATGGCTACACCTTC.

This clone has only a few counts. The chain employs TRBV7-9 and TRBJ2-2, with D tentatively TRBD1 (5 bases). This CDR3 is 13 amino acids long. V lost 5 bases, J lost 7 bases, and 11 bases lay in between. Germline CDR1 and CDR2: SEHNR and FQNEAQ (reference sequence). CDR3 nucleotides: TGTGCCAGCAGCCCAGGGAAGGGCGGGGAGCTGTTTTTT. Translated, it gives CASSPGKGGELFF.

This chain uses TRBV19 with TRBJ2-7; no definite D call. The CDR3 consists of 12 residues. Germline V gene data show CDR1 as LNHDA and CDR2 as SQIVND (reference sequence). V was pared by 6 bases and J by 1 base, with 7 bases between. The CDR3 reads CASRGSSYEQYF. CDR3 bases: TGTGCCAGTAGGGGCAGTTCCTACGAGCAGTACTTC.

The chain couples TRBV27 to TRBJ1-3, with a tentative D call TRBD1 (5 bases). The germline V gene encodes CDR1 MNHEY and CDR2 SMNVEV (reference sequence). V shed 4 bases and J shed 0 bases, with 13 bases lying between them. CDR3 length: 16 amino acids. CDR3 protein: CASSWGGPNSGNTIYF. CDR3 bases: TGTGCCAGCAGTTGGGGGGGACCGAACTCTGGAAACACCATATATTTT.

Concerning this clone itself: No conserved phenylalanine or tryptophan ends this CDR3, so it is likely a read error. No DNA is shown, since the ends of the CDR3 on it are uncertain; the CDR3 is the one TCRdb lists. The rearrangement links TRBV6-6 to TRBJ1-5; the table calls TRBD1, which could not be checked here. The length of the CDR3 is 11 amino acids, counting both ends. Germline CDR1 MNHNY, CDR2 SVGAGI (reference sequence). The CDR3 loop is CASSYLSTAGY.

In its sample, this clone was seen a few times. J is TRBJ1-2 and V is TRBV6-1; 7 positions agree with TRBD1. Unmatched junction bases numbered 3, after V lost 6 bases and J lost 2 bases. Germline V gene data show CDR1 as MNHNS and CDR2 as SASEGT. The CDR3 runs to 13 residues. The DNA of the CDR3 is TGTGCCAGCAGGGGACAGACGAACTATGGCTACACCTTC. It yields the protein CASRGQTNYGYTF.

The chain is built from TRBV25-1 and TRBJ2-3; 7 bases are a match to TRBD1. The V segment lost 3 bases and the J segment 1 base; nucleotides outside the gene matches: 4. The germline V gene has CDR1 MGHDK and CDR2 SYGVNS. There are 15 residues in the CDR3. CDR3 nucleotides: TGTGCCAGCAGTGATACAGGGGTGGGCACAGATACGCAGTATTTT. As protein: CASSDTGVGTDTQYF.

CDR3 in amino acids: CASSRDSKNIQYF. The CDR3 coding sequence is TGTGCCAGCAGCCGGGACAGCAAAAACATTCAGTACTTC. The rearrangement links TRBV28 to TRBJ2-4; 7 nucleotides line up with TRBD1. J gave up 3 bases and V 6 bases, and 2 bases lay outside the gene matches. Germline V CDR1 and CDR2: MDHEN, SYDVKM. This CDR3 has 13 residues. The variable domain in full, with the rest retrieved from reference TRBV28 and TRBJ2-4, is DVKVTQSSRYLVKRTGEKVFLECVQDMDHENMFWYRQDPGLGLRLIYFSYDVKMKEKGDIPEGYSVSREKKERFSLILESASTNQTSMYLCASSRDSKNIQYFGAGTRLSVL.

This rearrangement joins TRBV28 to TRBJ1-1; D may be TRBD1 (5 bases). The V gene lost 7 bases and the J gene lost 1 base, with 19 bases spanning the gap. CDR1 is MDHEN and CDR2 is SYDVKM in the germline V gene. The CDR3 extends over 16 amino acids. The CDR3 sequence: CASNTGTGGGNTEAFF. The CDR3 coding sequence is TGTGCCAGCAATACCGGGACTGGAGGAGGGAACACTGAAGCTTTCTTT.

About this clone itself: One end of the junction varies from germline; a read error may be responsible. The J gene is TRBJ2-3, the V gene TRBV2, with 9 bases aligning to TRBD1. CDR1 and CDR2 from the germline V gene are SNHLY and FYNNEI. This CDR3 has 11 residues. CDR3 in amino acids: CASREGQGRYF. The CDR3 DNA reads TGTGCCAGCAGGGAAGGACAGGGGAGGTATTTT.

In DNA form, the CDR3 reads TGTGCCAGCAGGCCCGGGACTACGAACACCGGGGAGCTGTTTTTT. It yields the protein CASRPGTTNTGELFF. This chain uses TRBV7-2 with TRBJ2-2, with TRBD2 matching 7 bases. Germline CDR1 SGHTA, CDR2 FQGNSA. The CDR3 is made up of 15 amino acids. The J segment lost 0 bases and the V segment lost 6 bases, leaving 4 bases of the junction unmatched.